This T cell receptor (beta chain) is drawn from a study of spatial heterogeneity in lung cancer. Notes on the study in general: Tumor mutation counts were tracked by expanded intratumoral alpha and beta TCR counts.

Single TCR cDNA molecules each had their own unique molecular identifier. Each CDR3 protein is one row after TCRdb ran MiXCR on the 5' RACE reads. Of roughly 28,000 distinct CDR3 sequences in the sample, just over 7% were seen once. Germline V gene sequence: CDR1 SQVTM, CDR2 ANQGSEA. This CDR3 is 11 amino acids long. Trimming shortened V by 6 bases and J by 4 bases, and 7 bases separated the two germline ends. Time point denoted: sample taken at primary tumor resection. Donors were around 70 untreated early-stage non-small cell lung cancer patients. Frozen PBMC, nontumor lung or tumor provided whole RNA, which was sequenced unsorted. This clonotype was seen many times. Its antigen is currently unknown.

The sequencing used lung tumor tissue, collected at surgery. The chain couples TRBV29-1 to TRBJ1-5; perhaps TRBD1 as D (5 bases). The receptor's source is a male donor with early-stage non-small cell lung cancer. CDR3 DNA sequence: TGCAGCGTGGGGGGTAATCAGCCCCAGCATTTT. Amino acid sequence: CSVGGNQPQHF.